The 32 T cell receptor beta chains below were found in one sample sequenced in a study of CD8+CD57+ T cells in acquired aplastic anemia (dated by TCRdb to 2016 to 2019). The sequencing machine was an Illumina HiSeq 2000. Profiling of TCR beta VDJ combinations and CDR3 sequences used genomic DNA as the template. TCRdb passed the public sequencing reads through fastp at Q25 and MiXCR, retaining productive beta sequences. Rows with a matching CDR3 protein are joined into one entry that keeps the most common DNA and genes. This sample lists roughly 250,000 distinct CDR3 sequences; roughly half were detected once. The top ten clonotypes cover under 9% of the sample. Patients chosen for sequencing had shown expansion of CD8+CD57+ cells by flow cytometry. Material for sequencing was sorted CD4+, CD8+, or CD8+CD57+ T cells (not recorded which) from PBMCs. All receptors come from a human donor with aplastic anemia.

J is TRBJ1-2 and V is TRBV20-1; the D is unclear. V was clipped by 2 bases and J by 8 bases, with 15 bases between them. This CDR3 has 13 residues. Germline V gives CDR1 DFQATT, CDR2 SNEGSKA (reference sequence). In nucleotides, the CDR3 is TGCAGTGCTAGAAATCGGAGGGAGCAAGGCTACACCTTC. Protein: CSARNRREQGYTF.

This clonotype came up many times. The J gene is TRBJ1-1, the V gene TRBV7-9; D gene unclear. This CDR3 contains 12 residues. The V and J ends lost 1 base and 7 bases respectively, with 7 bases between them. Germline loops: CDR1 SEHNR, CDR2 FQNEAQ (reference sequence). In DNA form, the CDR3 reads TGTGCCAGCAGCTTAGAGGTCCATGAAGCTTTCTTT. Translation gives CASSLEVHEAFF.

The genes are TRBV7-2 and TRBJ2-7, with 12 nucleotides matching TRBD1. The germline gives CDR1 SGHTA, CDR2 FQGNSA. The CDR3 totals 16 residues. Trimming at V came to 6 bases and at J to 5 bases, leaving 11 bases not matched to a gene. The CDR3 DNA reads TGTGCCAGCAGTTATCGTGGTGGGACAGGGGGCCACGAGCAGTACTTC. Translation: CASSYRGGTGGHEQYF.

This clonotype has a count of ten or more. J is TRBJ1-1 and V is TRBV7-9; the match to TRBD1 covers 7 bases. The V gene's germline CDR1 is SEHNR and CDR2 FQNEAQ (reference sequence). V was pared by 6 bases and J by 7 bases, with 8 bases of the junction left unmatched. The CDR3 totals 13 residues. This chain's CDR3 is CASRGGTEVEAFF. The CDR3, as DNA: TGTGCCAGCAGGGGCGGGACAGAGGTTGAAGCTTTCTTT.

This clonotype was seen ten or more times. V is TRBV15 and J is TRBJ1-1; the D is unclear. CDR1 and CDR2 (germline): LNHNV, YYDKDF (reference sequence). The CDR3 has 15 residues. V lost 1 base and J 1 base, leaving 10 bases between the germline ends. The DNA for the CDR3 is TGTGCCACCAGCAGAGCCTCCCGGGGGAACACTGAAGCTTTCTTT. It yields the protein CATSRASRGNTEAFF.

This clonotype was seen repeatedly, ten times or more. The V gene is TRBV6-2 or TRBV6-3, the J gene TRBJ2-5, with no clear D. The CDR3 consists of 12 residues. Deletions cut 5 bases from V and 6 bases from J, with 10 bases between. Germline lookup yields CDR1 MNHEY and CDR2 SVGEGT. CDR3 in DNA: TGTGCCAGCAGTGCCTTTATGCAGACCCAGTACTTC. Its translation is CASSAFMQTQYF.

The sample holds many counts of this clonotype. The chain has TRBV6-2 or TRBV6-3 and TRBJ2-5, with D tentatively TRBD2 (6 bases). Germline CDR1 and CDR2: MNHEY and SVGEGT. The CDR3 contains 11 residues. The CDR3: CAVAEQETQYF. The CDR3 DNA reads as TGTGCTGTAGCGGAACAAGAGACCCAGTACTTC.

In its sample, this clonotype was seen many times. CDR3 sequence: CARGKAFF. CDR3 bases: TGTGCCAGAGGAAAAGCTTTCTTT. The gene calls are TRBV5-5 and TRBJ1-1, with unresolved D. V lost 8 bases and J 9 bases, leaving 5 bases between the germline ends. Germline V gives CDR1 SGHKS, CDR2 YYEKEE (reference sequence). The CDR3 loop spans 8 amino acids.

This clonotype has ten or more counts. The chain employs TRBV6-1 and TRBJ2-1; 7 bases agree with TRBD1. Trimming removed 4 bases from V and 7 bases from J; junction bases left unmatched: 13. Germline assignment: CDR1 MNHNS and CDR2 SASEGT. The CDR3 covers 16 residues. In nucleotides, the CDR3 is TGTGCCAGCAGTGGAGAGGACAGGCTGGAGGTTAATGAGCAGTTCTTC. Translating gives CASSGEDRLEVNEQFF.

This clonotype was found a few times. The rearrangement joins TRBV4-3 to TRBJ2-1; D gene ambiguous. Deletions cut 3 bases from V and 7 bases from J, with 16 bases between. Looked up from germline, CDR1 is LGHNA and CDR2 is YSLEER. This CDR3 spans 15 amino acids. The CDR3 reads CASSHSRPTTNEQFF. The CDR3 DNA sequence: TGCGCCAGCAGCCATTCGCGACCGACGACTAATGAGCAGTTCTTC.

This clonotype was counted ten times or more. The chain employs TRBV30 and TRBJ1-6; a weak D match, TRBD1 (6 bases). The V gene's germline CDR1 is GTSNPN and CDR2 SVGIG (reference sequence). This CDR3 has 13 amino acids. Deletions cut 4 bases from V and 8 bases from J, with 12 bases between. The DNA of the CDR3 is TGTGCCTGGACCGGGACACGCCATTCACCCCTCCACTTT. Encoded protein: CAWTGTRHSPLHF.

This clonotype appeared a single time. This may stem from a read error, because a much larger clone lies one nucleotide away. The chain joins TRBV20-1 to TRBJ1-1; tentatively, D is TRBD1 (6 bases). Per the germline V gene, CDR1 is DFQATT and CDR2 is SNEGSKA (reference sequence). The CDR3 consists of 12 residues. V lost 4 bases to trimming and J lost 10 bases, with 16 bases between them. CDR3 sequence: CSAIGGAPAAFF. Written as DNA, the CDR3 is TGCAGTGCTATCGGGGGGGCCCCTGCAGCTTTCTTT.

This clonotype was detected a few times. The rearrangement links TRBV10-3 to TRBJ2-7, with D possibly being TRBD1 (5 bases). CDR3 size: 15 residues. Trimming removed 3 bases from V and 1 base from J, with 13 bases in between. Germline V gene lookup returns CDR1 ENHRY and CDR2 SYGVKD. Here the CDR3 reads CAISDQAGISYEQYF. In DNA, the CDR3 is TGTGCCATCAGTGATCAGGCAGGGATTTCCTACGAGCAGTACTTC.

Ten or more counts support this clonotype. This chain joins TRBV5-1 and TRBJ2-3; D may be TRBD1 or TRBD2 (5 bases each). Trimming stripped 4 bases from V and 0 bases from J, with 12 bases between. The CDR3 spans 15 residues. The V gene's germline CDR1 is SGHRS and CDR2 YFSETQ. The CDR3: CASSAGTGSTDTQYF. The DNA of the CDR3 is TGCGCCAGCAGCGCCGGGACGGGGAGCACAGATACGCAGTATTTT.

This clonotype came up a few times. The gene calls are TRBV27 and TRBJ1-3, with unresolved D. The ends were cut back, 7 bases at V and 5 bases at J, with 6 bases in the middle. Per germline, CDR1 MNHEY and CDR2 SMNVEV (reference sequence). The CDR3 loop spans 11 amino acids. CDR3 bases: TGTGCCAGCATCTTCCGAAACACCATATATTTT. The encoded protein is CASIFRNTIYF.

This clonotype was counted only a few times. One end of the junction is discordant with germline, which a read error may explain. This chain joins TRBV27 and TRBJ2-7, with unresolved D. CDR3 length: 12 amino acids. Germline CDR1 reads MNHEY; CDR2 reads SMNVEV (reference sequence). CDR3 loop: CASGFSSYEQYF. The CDR3 DNA is TGTGCCAGCGGTTTTAGCTCCTACGAGCAGTACTTC.

A remark on this clonotype: A much larger clone lies one base from this, so it may be a read error. The chain couples TRBV14 to TRBJ1-2, with D perhaps TRBD1 (5 bases). V lost 4 bases and J lost 6, with 18 bases in between. The CDR3 length is 15 residues. CDR1 and CDR2 (germline): SGHDN, FVKESK. CDR3 protein: CASSRTPGGVDGYTF. The CDR3 nucleotides read TGTGCCAGCAGCCGGACGCCTGGAGGGGTGGATGGCTACACCTTC.

This clonotype showed up many times. The V and J genes are TRBV20-1 and TRBJ2-1, with D perhaps matching TRBD1 (5 bases). Per the germline V gene, CDR1 is DFQATT and CDR2 is SNEGSKA (reference sequence). The CDR3 runs 16 residues. Trimming shortened V by 3 bases and J by 3 bases, and 18 bases separated the two germline ends. The CDR3 loop is CSARAKPETDYNEQFF. In DNA form, the CDR3 reads TGCAGTGCTAGGGCCAAACCGGAGACAGACTACAATGAGCAGTTCTTC.

The chain couples TRBV7-2 to TRBJ2-7, with D possibly TRBD2 on 6 matching bases. The CDR3 has 15 amino acids. Trimming left V 5 bases short and J 0 bases short, with 14 bases between. Germline V gene lookup returns CDR1 SGHTA and CDR2 FQGNSA. CDR3 residues: CASSQGGVISYEQYF. CDR3 DNA: TGTGCCAGCAGCCAAGGCGGGGTTATCTCCTACGAGCAGTACTTC. The full variable domain, rest sourced from reference TRBV7-2 and TRBJ2-7, is GAGVSQSPSNKVTEKGKDVELRCDPISGHTALYWYRQSLGQGLEFLIYFQGNSAPDKSGLPSDRFSAERTGGSVSTLTIQRTQQEDSAVYLCASSQGGVISYEQYFGPGTRLTVT.

The chain joins TRBV4-2 to TRBJ1-5; D gene unclear. Between the trimmed V and J ends, which lost 1 base and 2 bases, there was a span of 9 bases. The CDR3 length is 15 residues. Per germline, CDR1 LGHNA and CDR2 YNFKEQ. In DNA form, the CDR3 reads TGTGCCAGCAGCCAAGCCGTCGGGGGCAATCAGCCCCAGCATTTT. Residues: CASSQAVGGNQPQHF.

This chain joins TRBV7-8 and TRBJ1-6; D might be TRBD1 (6 bases). CDR3 size: 14 residues. Germline V gene data show CDR1 as SGHVS and CDR2 as FQNEAQ. The V end was cut by 4 bases, the J end by 10 bases, with 14 bases between. CDR3 loop: CASSSGTTGSPLHF. The CDR3 DNA reads as TGTGCCAGCAGCTCCGGGACGACAGGCTCACCCCTCCACTTT.

Many counts were recorded for this clonotype. The rearrangement uses TRBV20-1 and TRBJ2-1; maybe TRBD2 (6 bases). CDR1 and CDR2 from the germline V gene are DFQATT and SNEGSKA (reference sequence). The CDR3 totals 15 residues. V was pared by 0 bases and J by 2 bases, with 11 bases between. CDR3 amino acids: CSARDIASAYNEQFF. DNA of the CDR3: TGCAGTGCTAGAGATATTGCTAGCGCCTACAATGAGCAGTTCTTC.

This chain connects TRBV20-1 to TRBJ1-1; D might be TRBD1 (6 bases). Trimming pared 3 bases from V and 0 bases from J, leaving 20 bases between. Germline CDR1 DFQATT, CDR2 SNEGSKA (reference sequence). This CDR3 has 17 residues. CDR3 loop: CSARRGTGRNMNTEAFF. Written as DNA, the CDR3 is TGCAGTGCTAGGCGAGGTACAGGGAGGAACATGAACACTGAAGCTTTCTTT.

This clonotype came up many times. The chain recombines TRBV9 with TRBJ2-4, with D possibly matching TRBD1 (6 bases). The V gene lost 0 bases and the J gene lost 0 bases, with 7 bases spanning the gap. Looked up from germline, CDR1 is SGDLS and CDR2 is YYNGEE. The CDR3 has 15 amino acids. In DNA form, the CDR3 reads TGTGCCAGCAGCGTAGAGGGGGTAGCCAAAAACATTCAGTACTTC. This translates into CASSVEGVAKNIQYF.

This clonotype was observed a handful of times. The rearrangement joins TRBV2 to TRBJ2-5; TRBD2 matches 8 bases. The CDR3 sequence is 15 residues long. Germline loops: CDR1 SNHLY, CDR2 FYNNEI. Trimming took 5 bases from V and 1 from J; bases not matched to a gene: 6. The CDR3 spells CASSSSGGFQETQYF. CDR3 DNA sequence: TGTGCCAGCAGTTCGAGCGGGGGATTCCAAGAGACCCAGTACTTC.

This clonotype showed up many times. V gene TRBV29-1 combines with J gene TRBJ1-2; 7 nucleotides agree with TRBD1. The ends lost 0 bases at V and 8 bases at J; junction bases unmatched: 15. Germline loops: CDR1 SQVTM, CDR2 ANQGSEA. The CDR3 spans 16 residues. CDR3 in amino acids: CSVEDNWEYTGEGYTF. The CDR3 DNA sequence: TGCAGCGTTGAAGACAATTGGGAATACACAGGGGAAGGCTACACCTTC.

J is TRBJ2-7 and V is TRBV7-2; TRBD2 might be the D (6 bases). The CDR3 consists of 13 residues. The V and J ends lost 5 bases and 4 bases respectively, with 12 bases between them. Germline V lookup: CDR1 SGHTA, CDR2 FQGNSA. CDR3 bases: TGTGCCAGCAGCGTGACTAGACGGTACGAGCAGTACTTC. This sequence encodes CASSVTRRYEQYF.

This clonotype has a count of ten or more. The V call is TRBV11-3, the J call TRBJ2-1; 7 nucleotides match TRBD1. V lost 4 bases, J lost 7 bases, and 1 base stayed unmatched. CDR3 length equals 12 residues. Germline V gene sequence: CDR1 SGHNT, CDR2 YENEEA. This CDR3 is CASSSDRNEQFF. For the CDR3, the DNA is TGTGCCAGCAGCTCGGACAGGAATGAGCAGTTCTTC.

The chain employs TRBV24-1 and TRBJ2-7; D remains ambiguous. Germline loops: CDR1 KGHDR, CDR2 SFDVKD. The CDR3 is 11 residues long. In nucleotides, the CDR3 is TGTGCACCTCCGTGCTCCTACGAGCAGTACTTC. Its translation is CAPPCSYEQYF.

Ten or more counts support this clonotype. The rearrangement joins TRBV9 to TRBJ1-5, with a possible D match to TRBD1 (5 bases). With 0 bases removed from V and 4 bases from J, the gap between germline ends came to 8 bases. This CDR3 region has 14 residues. Germline V gene data show CDR1 as SGDLS and CDR2 as YYNGEE. CDR3 region: CASSVGGGNQPQHF. For the CDR3, the DNA is TGTGCCAGCAGCGTAGGCGGGGGTAATCAGCCCCAGCATTTT.

This clonotype has ten or more counts. This rearrangement joins TRBV7-8 to TRBJ1-3; a possible D gene is TRBD1 (5 bases). From germline, CDR1 is SGHVS and CDR2 FQNEAQ. This CDR3 spans 14 amino acids. Trimming cost V 7 bases and J 2 bases, with 12 bases left between them. The CDR3 protein is CASTPRGAGNTIYF. CDR3 DNA: TGTGCCAGCACCCCGCGGGGGGCTGGAAACACCATATATTTT.

This clonotype was picked up a small number of times. This chain uses TRBV12-3 or TRBV12-4 with TRBJ2-2; TRBD1 aligns across 7 bases. Unmatched junction bases numbered 10, after V lost 6 bases and J lost 3 bases. The CDR3 totals 16 residues. Here the CDR3 reads CASSRYRGRDTGELFF. The CDR3, as DNA: TGTGCCAGCAGCCGCTACAGGGGTCGAGACACCGGGGAGCTGTTTTTT.